These T cell receptor beta chains were read from a single sample in a study of T cell responses to AZD1222 COVID-19 vaccine. Method: immunoSEQ multiplex PCR; TCRdb's copy keeps in-frame clones and lacks some. The sample includes fewer than 120,000 clones, roughly 85% of them seen just once. The sample in question was peripheral blood, obtained on day 0 of AZD1222 vaccination. Source of these receptors: an adult in good health. Each CDR3 is given with its conserved first and last residue. D genes are given only for firm matches. Size values are once, few and many counts, or a class for expanded clones, and some rows have none.

J gene: TRBJ2-7; V gene: TRBV5-4; D gene: -; clone size: -; CDR3 protein: CASSLELGRAYEQYF; CDR3 DNA: TGTGCCAGCAGCTTGGAACTGGGCCGGGCCTACGAGCAGTACTTC
J gene: TRBJ1-1; V gene: TRBV18; D gene: -; clone size: -; CDR3 protein: CASSPKEVNTEAFF; CDR3 DNA: TGTGCCAGCTCACCAAAGGAGGTGAACACTGAAGCTTTCTTT
J gene: TRBJ1-1; V gene: TRBV7-3; D gene: -; clone size: -; CDR3 protein: CASSPNGGKAVTEAFF; CDR3 DNA: TGTGCCAGCAGCCCGAATGGAGGCAAGGCGGTCACTGAAGCTTTCTTT
J gene: TRBJ2-5; V gene: TRBV12-3/TRBV12-4; D gene: -; clone size: -; CDR3 protein: CASSPNNEETQYF; CDR3 DNA: TGTGCCAGCAGTCCGAATAACGAAGAGACCCAGTACTTC
J gene: TRBJ1-5; V gene: TRBV19; D gene: -; clone size: -; CDR3 protein: CASLQGLGSNQPQHF; CDR3 DNA: TGTGCCAGTCTCCAGGGGTTAGGTAGCAATCAGCCCCAGCATTTT
J gene: TRBJ2-5; V gene: TRBV11-2; D gene: -; clone size: once; CDR3 protein: CASSLDRGAGEMTQYF; CDR3 DNA: TGTGCCAGCAGCTTAGATCGGGGGGCGGGAGAGATGACCCAGTACTTC
J gene: TRBJ1-1; V gene: TRBV6-6; D gene: -; clone size: -; CDR3 protein: CASSYERQNTEAFF; CDR3 DNA: TGTGCCAGCAGTTACGAACGGCAGAACACTGAAGCTTTCTTT
J gene: TRBJ1-5; V gene: TRBV28; D gene: -; clone size: -; CDR3 protein: CASTLSRDLVQPQHF; CDR3 DNA: TGTGCCAGCACCCTGTCCAGGGACCTTGTGCAGCCCCAGCATTTT
J gene: TRBJ1-5; V gene: TRBV19; D gene: TRBD1; clone size: -; CDR3 protein: CASSIGTGGNQPQHF; CDR3 DNA: TGTGCCAGTAGTATCGGGACAGGGGGAAATCAGCCCCAGCATTTT
J gene: TRBJ1-5; V gene: TRBV7-2; D gene: TRBD1; clone size: -; CDR3 protein: CASSLGGQSNQPQHF; CDR3 DNA: TGTGCCAGCAGCTTAGGGGGACAGTCGAACCAGCCCCAGCATTTT
J gene: TRBJ1-1; V gene: TRBV19; D gene: -; clone size: once; CDR3 protein: CASSIFNTEAFF; CDR3 DNA: TGTGCCAGTAGTATTTTTAACACTGAAGCTTTCTTT
J gene: TRBJ2-5; V gene: TRBV25-1; D gene: -; clone size: -; CDR3 protein: CASSTLGTQETQYF; CDR3 DNA: TGTGCCAGCTCTACCCTGGGGACACAAGAGACCCAGTACTTC
J gene: TRBJ1-1; V gene: TRBV21-1; D gene: -; clone size: once; CDR3 protein: CASSKVGGFEAFF; CDR3 DNA: TGTGCCAGCAGCAAAGTTGGGGGATTTGAAGCTTTCTTT
J gene: TRBJ1-2; V gene: TRBV25-1; D gene: -; clone size: -; CDR3 protein: CASSKQDSRGYTF; CDR3 DNA: TGTGCCAGCAGTAAACAAGACTCACGAGGCTACACCTTC
J gene: TRBJ1-4; V gene: TRBV20-1; D gene: -; clone size: -; CDR3 protein: CSVRRDEKLFF; CDR3 DNA: TGCAGCGTCCGGAGGGATGAAAAACTGTTTTTT
J gene: TRBJ2-1; V gene: TRBV2; D gene: TRBD2; clone size: -; CDR3 protein: CASKPRLAGNNEQFF; CDR3 DNA: TGTGCCAGCAAACCCCGACTAGCGGGGAACAATGAGCAGTTCTTC
J gene: TRBJ1-4; V gene: TRBV3-1/TRBV3-2; D gene: -; clone size: -; CDR3 protein: CASSQGGQGLREKLFF; CDR3 DNA: TGTGCCAGCAGCCAAGGAGGGCAGGGGCTTAGAGAAAAACTGTTTTTT
J gene: TRBJ2-3; V gene: TRBV2; D gene: -; clone size: -; CDR3 protein: CASRRLVNTDTQYF; CDR3 DNA: TGTGCCAGCAGGCGACTAGTCAACACAGATACGCAGTATTTT
J gene: TRBJ1-1; V gene: TRBV11-1; D gene: -; clone size: -; CDR3 protein: CASGQDMNTEAFF; CDR3 DNA: TGTGCCAGCGGGCAGGACATGAACACTGAAGCTTTCTTT
J gene: TRBJ1-1; V gene: TRBV9; D gene: TRBD1; clone size: -; CDR3 protein: CASSSRQGTEAFF; CDR3 DNA: TGTGCCAGCAGCTCGCGACAGGGTACTGAAGCTTTCTTT
J gene: TRBJ1-5; V gene: TRBV18; D gene: -; clone size: few; CDR3 protein: CASSPGRDQPQHF; CDR3 DNA: TGTGCCAGCTCACCAGGGAGGGATCAGCCCCAGCATTTT
J gene: TRBJ1-6; V gene: TRBV5-4; D gene: TRBD1; clone size: -; CDR3 protein: CASSLASDRDSPLHF; CDR3 DNA: TGTGCCAGCAGCTTGGCCTCGGACAGGGATTCACCCCTCCACTTT
J gene: TRBJ2-4; V gene: TRBV6-1; D gene: -; clone size: -; CDR3 protein: CASSEGWSLAKNIQYF; CDR3 DNA: TGTGCCAGCAGTGAGGGGTGGTCACTAGCCAAAAACATTCAGTACTTC
J gene: TRBJ2-2; V gene: TRBV9; D gene: -; clone size: -; CDR3 protein: CASSVVPRADTGELFF; CDR3 DNA: TGTGCCAGCAGCGTAGTTCCCAGGGCGGACACCGGGGAGCTGTTTTTT
J gene: TRBJ1-3; V gene: TRBV28; D gene: -; clone size: -; CDR3 protein: CASRTQGNGGNTIYF; CDR3 DNA: TGTGCCAGCAGGACCCAGGGGAACGGTGGAAACACCATATATTTT
J gene: TRBJ2-1; V gene: TRBV28; D gene: -; clone size: -; CDR3 protein: CAIEAGNSYNEQFF; CDR3 DNA: TGTGCAATAGAGGCAGGAAACTCCTACAATGAGCAGTTCTTC
J gene: TRBJ1-1; V gene: TRBV7-9; D gene: -; clone size: -; CDR3 protein: CASSIVNPGGTEAFF; CDR3 DNA: TGTGCCAGCAGCATCGTTAACCCAGGCGGCACTGAAGCTTTCTTT
J gene: TRBJ2-2; V gene: TRBV12-3/TRBV12-4; D gene: -; clone size: -; CDR3 protein: CASSLAQSGELFF; CDR3 DNA: TGTGCCAGCAGTTTAGCGCAAAGCGGGGAGCTGTTTTTT
J gene: TRBJ2-3; V gene: TRBV5-1; D gene: -; clone size: -; CDR3 protein: CASSLVGGIASTDTQYF; CDR3 DNA: TGCGCCAGCAGCTTGGTGGGAGGTATCGCTAGCACAGATACGCAGTATTTT
J gene: TRBJ2-5; V gene: TRBV11-2; D gene: TRBD2; clone size: -; CDR3 protein: CASSWGLAGEVPRETQYF; CDR3 DNA: TGTGCCAGCAGCTGGGGACTAGCGGGAGAGGTGCCGCGGGAGACCCAGTACTTC
J gene: TRBJ2-7; V gene: TRBV7-7; D gene: -; clone size: -; CDR3 protein: CASSLNPGYEQYF; CDR3 DNA: TGTGCTAGCAGCTTAAATCCAGGCTACGAGCAGTACTTC
J gene: TRBJ2-2; V gene: TRBV7-8; D gene: -; clone size: -; CDR3 protein: CASRGTSTYTGELFF; CDR3 DNA: TGTGCCAGCAGGGGGACCTCAACCTACACCGGGGAGCTGTTTTTT
J gene: TRBJ2-1; V gene: TRBV3-1/TRBV3-2; D gene: TRBD1; clone size: -; CDR3 protein: CASSQGTGTQFF; CDR3 DNA: TGTGCCAGCAGCCAAGGGACAGGAACCCAGTTCTTC
J gene: TRBJ2-3; V gene: TRBV5-6; D gene: -; clone size: -; CDR3 protein: CASSKGWQGSTDTQYF; CDR3 DNA: TGTGCCAGCAGCAAGGGATGGCAGGGAAGCACAGATACGCAGTATTTT
J gene: TRBJ1-4; V gene: TRBV11-2; D gene: -; clone size: once; CDR3 protein: CASSFRRNEKLFF; CDR3 DNA: TGTGCCAGCAGCTTCAGACGGAATGAAAAACTGTTTTTT
J gene: TRBJ1-6; V gene: TRBV19; D gene: -; clone size: -; CDR3 protein: CASSIEGEINSPLHF; CDR3 DNA: TGTGCCAGTAGTATAGAAGGGGAAATTAATTCACCCCTCCACTTT
J gene: TRBJ1-6; V gene: TRBV7-8; D gene: TRBD1; clone size: -; CDR3 protein: CASSFSRRTGDSPLHF; CDR3 DNA: TGTGCCAGCAGCTTCTCAAGGAGGACAGGGGATTCACCCCTCCACTTT
J gene: TRBJ2-5; V gene: TRBV5-1; D gene: -; clone size: -; CDR3 protein: CASSLEFMRGLQETQYF; CDR3 DNA: TGCGCCAGCAGCTTGGAATTTATGAGGGGACTCCAAGAGACCCAGTACTTC
J gene: TRBJ1-5; V gene: TRBV30; D gene: -; clone size: -; CDR3 protein: CAWSVLGDQPQHF; CDR3 DNA: TGTGCCTGGAGTGTACTAGGGGATCAGCCCCAGCATTTT
J gene: TRBJ2-2; V gene: TRBV30; D gene: -; clone size: -; CDR3 protein: CAWSSSYTGELFF; CDR3 DNA: TGTGCCTGGAGTTCGTCTTACACCGGGGAGCTGTTTTTT
J gene: TRBJ1-6; V gene: TRBV2; D gene: -; clone size: -; CDR3 protein: CASRGGPNSPLHF; CDR3 DNA: TGTGCCAGCAGGGGGGGCCCAAATTCACCCCTCCACTTT
J gene: TRBJ1-5; V gene: TRBV18; D gene: -; clone size: -; CDR3 protein: CASSPGNSNQPQHF; CDR3 DNA: TGTGCCAGCTCACCCGGAAATAGCAATCAGCCCCAGCATTTT
J gene: TRBJ1-2; V gene: TRBV7-2; D gene: -; clone size: few; CDR3 protein: CASSPGSAANYGYTF; CDR3 DNA: TGTGCCAGCAGCCCGGGGTCGGCCGCTAACTATGGCTACACCTTC
J gene: TRBJ2-1; V gene: TRBV5-4; D gene: TRBD2; clone size: -; CDR3 protein: CASSSGLAGAYNEQFF; CDR3 DNA: TGTGCCAGCAGCTCAGGACTAGCGGGGGCCTACAATGAGCAGTTCTTC
J gene: TRBJ2-5; V gene: TRBV14; D gene: -; clone size: -; CDR3 protein: CASSLSRYGGETQYF; CDR3 DNA: TGTGCCAGCAGCCTCTCACGTTACGGGGGAGAGACCCAGTACTTC
J gene: TRBJ2-1; V gene: TRBV7-2; D gene: TRBD1; clone size: -; CDR3 protein: CASSLGTVNQFF; CDR3 DNA: TGTGCCAGCAGCTTGGGGACAGTCAATCAGTTCTTC
J gene: TRBJ1-1; V gene: TRBV27; D gene: -; clone size: -; CDR3 protein: CASRQARGAKDNTEAFF; CDR3 DNA: TGTGCCAGCAGGCAAGCGCGAGGGGCGAAAGATAACACTGAAGCTTTCTTT
J gene: TRBJ1-1; V gene: TRBV10-3; D gene: -; clone size: -; CDR3 protein: CAISESLDLNTEAFF; CDR3 DNA: TGTGCCATCAGTGAGTCCCTGGATTTGAACACTGAAGCTTTCTTT
J gene: TRBJ1-5; V gene: TRBV11-2; D gene: TRBD1; clone size: -; CDR3 protein: CASSFGTGNQPQHF; CDR3 DNA: TGTGCCAGCAGCTTTGGGACAGGTAATCAGCCCCAGCATTTT
J gene: TRBJ2-1; V gene: TRBV11-1; D gene: -; clone size: -; CDR3 protein: CASSSRGMEQFF; CDR3 DNA: TGTGCCAGCAGCTCCAGGGGTATGGAGCAGTTCTTC
J gene: TRBJ2-2; V gene: TRBV7-9; D gene: -; clone size: -; CDR3 protein: CASSYDRTNTGELFF; CDR3 DNA: TGTGCCAGCAGCTATGACAGGACGAACACCGGGGAGCTGTTTTTT
J gene: TRBJ2-7; V gene: TRBV5-1; D gene: TRBD1; clone size: -; CDR3 protein: CASRLQTGSYEQYF; CDR3 DNA: TGCGCCAGCAGGTTGCAGACAGGGTCCTACGAGCAGTACTTC
J gene: TRBJ1-1; V gene: TRBV6-5; D gene: -; clone size: -; CDR3 protein: CASTGDAFLLAFF; CDR3 DNA: TGTGCCAGCACCGGCGACGCTTTCCTTTTAGCTTTCTTT
J gene: TRBJ2-2; V gene: TRBV10-3; D gene: TRBD2; clone size: many; CDR3 protein: CAISDAGDTGELFF; CDR3 DNA: TGTGCCATCAGTGATGCGGGAGACACCGGGGAGCTGTTTTTT
J gene: TRBJ2-7; V gene: TRBV29-1; D gene: TRBD2; clone size: -; CDR3 protein: CSVVSGLATEQYF; CDR3 DNA: TGCAGCGTTGTCTCGGGACTAGCTACCGAGCAGTACTTC
J gene: TRBJ1-1; V gene: TRBV19; D gene: -; clone size: -; CDR3 protein: CASSTPDSNTEAFF; CDR3 DNA: TGTGCCAGTAGTACCCCGGACTCAAACACTGAAGCTTTCTTT
J gene: TRBJ1-1; V gene: TRBV7-8; D gene: -; clone size: -; CDR3 protein: CASSSNGGNTEAFF; CDR3 DNA: TGTGCCAGCAGCTCGAATGGGGGGAACACTGAAGCTTTCTTT
J gene: TRBJ1-4; V gene: TRBV5-4; D gene: TRBD1; clone size: -; CDR3 protein: CASSLGQGIGTNEKLFF; CDR3 DNA: TGTGCCAGCAGCCTAGGACAGGGTATAGGAACTAATGAAAAACTGTTTTTT
J gene: TRBJ1-6; V gene: TRBV7-2; D gene: TRBD1; clone size: once; CDR3 protein: CASSPGTAPGTLHF; CDR3 DNA: TGTGCCAGCAGCCCGGGGACAGCGCCTGGAACCCTCCACTTT